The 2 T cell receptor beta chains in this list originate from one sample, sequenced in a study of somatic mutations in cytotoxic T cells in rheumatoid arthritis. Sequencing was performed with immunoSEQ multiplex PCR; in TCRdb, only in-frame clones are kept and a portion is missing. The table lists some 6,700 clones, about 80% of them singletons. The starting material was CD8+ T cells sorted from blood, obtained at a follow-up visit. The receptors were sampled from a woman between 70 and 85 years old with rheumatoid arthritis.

CDR3 region: CASSEVPLIPEQFF. DNA of the CDR3: TGTGCCAGCAGTGAAGTGCCCCTCATACCTGAGCAGTTCTTC. V is TRBV6-1 and J is TRBJ2-1; D is ambiguous. The CDR3 runs 14 residues. Germline-derived CDR1 and CDR2 are MNHNS and SASEGT. Trimming pared 1 base from V and 9 bases from J, leaving 13 bases between.

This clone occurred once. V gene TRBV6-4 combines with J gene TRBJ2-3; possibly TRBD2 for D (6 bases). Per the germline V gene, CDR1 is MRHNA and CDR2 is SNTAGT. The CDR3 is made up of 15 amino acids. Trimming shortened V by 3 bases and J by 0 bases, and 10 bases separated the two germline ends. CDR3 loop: CASSEGSGSTDTQYF. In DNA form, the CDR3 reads TGTGCCAGCAGTGAGGGAAGCGGGAGCACAGATACGCAGTATTTT.